The rows below give T cell receptor beta chains drawn from one sample of a study of shared clonotypes between healthy human individuals. Clones were read by immunoSEQ multiplex PCR, and TCRdb kept only the in-frame ones, dropping some. The profile shows about 2 million clones, over 85% of them singletons. The sample taken for sequencing was naive CD8+ T cells sorted from blood. Receptor source: a man aged 18 to 29 in good health. CDR3s include the opening cysteine and the closing phenylalanine or tryptophan. D genes are given only for firm matches.

V gene	J gene	D gene	CDR3 protein
TRBV9	TRBJ2-7	TRBD2	CASSVASGGAAYEQYF
TRBV13	TRBJ2-1	.	CASSLVERAIRNEQFF
TRBV27	TRBJ1-4	.	CASSFPGSTNEKLFF
TRBV11-2	TRBJ2-5	.	CASSPSGQQETQYF
TRBV28	TRBJ1-1	.	CASRLGTEAFF
TRBV27	TRBJ1-3	TRBD1	CASSSGQGGGNTIYF
TRBV13	TRBJ2-3	TRBD2	CASRLGLAGDDTQYF
TRBV9	TRBJ1-5	.	CASGETDNQPQHF
TRBV11-2	TRBJ1-1	.	CASSLGVYTEAFF
TRBV5-1	TRBJ2-3	.	CASSFGGFSTDTQYF
TRBV29-1	TRBJ2-3	.	CSVGQSLTDTQYF
TRBV7-9	TRBJ1-3	.	CASSSLPGNTIYF
TRBV30	TRBJ1-1	.	CAWEGPLNTEAFF
TRBV15	TRBJ2-7	TRBD1	CATSRGTTGAGYEQYF
TRBV4-1	.	.	CASSQAAGTYEQYF
TRBV6-1	TRBJ1-1	.	CASSEVGGWGDTEAFF
TRBV6-1	TRBJ2-3	TRBD2	CASNVAGAADTQYF
TRBV9	TRBJ2-7	.	CASSPGLLLEQYF
TRBV9	TRBJ2-2	.	CASREGGTGELFF
TRBV7-8	TRBJ1-1	.	CASSLGRNTEAFF
TRBV2	TRBJ2-7	.	CASSEAGQPAYEQYF
TRBV29-1	TRBJ2-7	TRBD1	CSVKGQRSYEQYF
TRBV6-5	TRBJ2-5	TRBD2	CASTWLAGETQYF
TRBV13	TRBJ2-2	TRBD1	CASSLVGTVPSGQGLSGELFF
TRBV2	TRBJ2-7	TRBD2	CASSPSTSGTYEQYF
TRBV28	TRBJ1-4	.	CASTKPNPNEKLFF
TRBV27	TRBJ1-5	.	CASSPGTSNQPQHF
TRBV5-1	TRBJ2-7	.	CASSLGQGLSYEQYF
TRBV28	TRBJ2-5	.	CASSLLGQEETQYF
TRBV11-3	TRBJ2-5	.	CASSLKGGPGETQYF
TRBV30	TRBJ2-7	.	CAWSVQGYEQYF
TRBV4-3	TRBJ2-2	TRBD2	CASSQDLAGVSGELFF
TRBV4-1	TRBJ1-1	.	CASSQATYTEAFF
TRBV4-1	TRBJ2-3	.	CASSHNPSTDTQYF
TRBV28	TRBJ1-4	TRBD1	CASSIRGGTGGIREKLFF
TRBV12-5	TRBJ2-5	TRBD1	CASGLGVQGAGTQYF
TRBV9	TRBJ1-2	.	CASSVSRGEGYTF
TRBV6-6	TRBJ2-1	.	CASSYYRLDSTDEQFF
TRBV2	TRBJ2-7	TRBD1	CASSPTGPYEQYF
TRBV27	TRBJ2-2	TRBD1	CASSSGGNTGELFF
TRBV19	TRBJ1-2	.	CASSIAGDYGYTF
TRBV4-2	TRBJ2-3	TRBD1	CASSQGQGKYSDTQYF
TRBV15	TRBJ1-4	TRBD1	CATSRATGGTNEKLFF
TRBV19	TRBJ1-3	.	CASSTDGEDTIYF
TRBV5-4	TRBJ1-2	.	CASSFGSLLYGYTF